This T cell receptor (beta chain) was profiled in a study of blood T cell repertoires in COVID-19. Overall study: Researchers got acute and convalescent COVID-19 samples from the United States, Italy and Spain. Sources were T cells, B-cell-depleted T cells, or PBMCs; the material itself was cDNA or gDNA.

The CDR3 is 15 residues long. Germline values: CDR1 SGHTA, CDR2 FQGNSA. V shed 6 bases and J 4 bases; nucleotides not matched to a gene: 12. Original processing methods: The authors estimated nucleated cell counts from reference gene primer amplification. The method was immunoSEQ multiplex PCR; TCRdb's version includes in-frame clones alone and lacks a portion of them. Clone size and the V and J calls come from that table; the DNA yielded D and trimming. The sample yields about 64,000 clones, roughly 90% seen once. The specimen sequenced was peripheral blood. The chain recombines TRBV7-2 with TRBJ2-7; TRBD1 agrees at 7 bases. The clonotype comes from a man aged 65 to 85 with acute or convalescent COVID-19. The CDR3 sequence is CASRPFEGARYEQYF. The CDR3 DNA reads as TGTGCCAGCAGACCCTTTGAGGGGGCGCGGTACGAGCAGTACTTC.